The 18 T cell receptor beta chains below all came from one sample that was sequenced in a study of cytomegalovirus exposure and HLA in healthy donors. Primers included in the PCR were 60 Vbeta and 13 Jbeta primers. Repertoires were generated with immunoSEQ multiplex PCR, while TCRdb's copy carries only in-frame clones and drops some. The data contain about 260,000 clones, around 66% of them singletons. Material: PBMCs. These receptors were taken from a female donor in good health and CMV-seronegative.

This clone was picked up a small number of times. The chain combines TRBV30 with TRBJ2-3, with TRBD2 matching 8 bases. After removal of 2 bases from V and 3 bases from J, the junction contained 7 bases not matched to a gene. This CDR3 comprises 15 residues. Germline V gene data show CDR1 as GTSNPN and CDR2 as SVGIG (reference sequence). CDR3 residues: CAWSKGLEGTDTQYF. DNA of the CDR3: TGTGCCTGGAGTAAGGGACTAGAGGGAACAGATACGCAGTATTTT.

The chain uses TRBV9 and TRBJ2-5, with TRBD1 identical over 9 bases. Per germline, CDR1 SGDLS and CDR2 YYNGEE. Trimming cost V 3 bases and J 5 bases; bases outside gene matches: 8. The CDR3 runs 15 residues. CDR3 loop: CASSATGGGSETQYF. The CDR3, as DNA: TGTGCCAGCAGCGCGACAGGGGGGGGGAGCGAGACCCAGTACTTC.

The V call is TRBV9, the J call TRBJ2-1, with 7 bases matching TRBD2. The V segment lost 0 bases and the J segment 13 bases; nucleotides outside the gene matches: 10. Looked up from germline, CDR1 is SGDLS and CDR2 is YYNGEE. This CDR3 contains 14 residues. The CDR3 nucleotides read TGTGCCAGCAGCGTAGAAGGACTAGTCGGGCGCCAGTTCTTC. It is translated as CASSVEGLVGRQFF.

In this sample, this clone turned up a few times. The chain links TRBV25-1 to TRBJ2-5, with a possible D match to TRBD2 (6 bases). This CDR3 spans 16 amino acids. Germline V CDR1 and CDR2: MGHDK, SYGVNS. V gave up 1 base and J gave up 1 base, with 13 bases separating them. Here the CDR3 reads CASSELGSSAQETQYF. CDR3 sequence (DNA): TGTGCCAGCAGTGAATTGGGGTCTAGCGCCCAAGAGACCCAGTACTTC.

The chain has TRBV19 and TRBJ2-7; 10 bases line up with TRBD2. Germline assignment: CDR1 LNHDA and CDR2 SQIVND (reference sequence). V lost 6 bases, J lost 3 bases, and 17 bases stayed unmatched. The length of the CDR3 is 18 residues. The CDR3, as DNA: TGTGCCAGTAGCCTATGGGACACCGAAGCTAGCGGGAGCTACGAGCAGTACTTC. It codes for CASSLWDTEASGSYEQYF. Using reference TRBV19 and TRBJ2-7 for the parts outside the CDR3, the full variable domain is DGGITQSPKYLFRKEGQNVTLSCEQNLNHDAMYWYRQDPGQGLRLIYYSQIVNDFQKGDIAEGYSVSREKKESFPLTVTSAQKNPTAFYLCASSLWDTEASGSYEQYFGPGTRLTVT.

This chain joins TRBV27 and TRBJ1-2; D is unresolved. This CDR3 comprises 12 residues. Looked up from germline, CDR1 is MNHEY and CDR2 is SMNVEV (reference sequence). Trimming pared 4 bases from V and 4 bases from J, leaving 7 bases between. CDR3 DNA: TGTGCCAGCAGTTCGGACTTCTATGGCTACACCTTC. Translating gives CASSSDFYGYTF.

The chain combines TRBV11-2 with TRBJ1-1; no firm D call. The CDR3 is made up of 14 amino acids. The V gene lost 2 bases and the J gene lost 2 bases, with 9 bases spanning the gap. From germline, CDR1 is SGHAT and CDR2 FQNNGV. The CDR3 DNA sequence: TGTGCCAGCAGCTTATTGGCGGGAAACACTGAAGCTTTCTTT. Encoded protein: CASSLLAGNTEAFF.

The rearrangement links TRBV6-6 to TRBJ2-7; 7 bases are shared with TRBD1. CDR3 length: 16 residues. V lost 0 bases and J lost 0; bases outside the gene matches: 5. Per the germline V gene, CDR1 is MNHNY and CDR2 is SVGAGI (reference sequence). In DNA, the CDR3 is TGTGCCAGCAGTTACTCGGGCAGGGGGAGCTCCTACGAGCAGTACTTC. Encoded protein: CASSYSGRGSSYEQYF.

The rearrangement uses TRBV9 and TRBJ2-2, with a possible D match to TRBD1 (5 bases). Deletions cut 6 bases from V and 2 bases from J, with 11 bases between. Germline assignment: CDR1 SGDLS and CDR2 YYNGEE. The length of the CDR3 is 14 residues. Written as DNA, the CDR3 is TGTGCCAGCACAGGGCTGAGCAACACCGGGGAGCTGTTTTTT. As protein: CASTGLSNTGELFF.

The CDR3 DNA reads TGTGCCAGCAGTGCGGCTAGAGAGGCCGGGGAGCTGTTTTTT. This sequence encodes CASSAAREAGELFF. The gene calls are TRBV6-4 and TRBJ2-2; D is unresolved. The CDR3 has 14 residues. Germline assignment: CDR1 MRHNA and CDR2 SNTAGT. V lost 4 bases and J lost 6, with 12 bases in between.

The gene calls are TRBV5-1 and TRBJ2-5; 8 bases line up with TRBD2. Trimming took 3 bases from V and 4 from J; bases not matched to a gene: 14. The CDR3 is 17 amino acids. The germline CDR1 and CDR2 sequences are SGHRS and YFSETQ. The CDR3: CASSSRGAGVPGETQYF. CDR3 nucleotide sequence: TGCGCCAGCAGCTCCCGTGGAGCGGGAGTCCCGGGAGAGACCCAGTACTTC.

The chain combines TRBV13 with TRBJ1-5; no clear D gene. Germline-derived CDR1 and CDR2 are PRHDT and FYEKMQ (reference sequence). V was trimmed by 3 bases and J by 0 bases, leaving 36 bases between them. The CDR3 is 24 residues long. The DNA for the CDR3 is TGTGCCAGCAGCTTTCCTCCGACCAGGCCCCGGGGTGGCATTCCCTGGCATAGCAATCAGCCCCAGCATTTT. The encoded protein is CASSFPPTRPRGGIPWHSNQPQHF. Variable domain in full (rest from reference TRBV13 and TRBJ1-5): AAGVIQSPRHLIKEKRETATLKCYPIPRHDTVYWYQQGPGQDPQFLISFYEKMQSDKGSIPDRFSAQQFSDYHSELNMSSLELGDSALYFCASSFPPTRPRGGIPWHSNQPQHFGDGTRLSIL.

The DNA of the CDR3 is TGTGCCACCAGCAGGGGACAGGGGGTCTACGAGCAGTACTTC. This sequence encodes CATSRGQGVYEQYF. This chain joins TRBV15 and TRBJ2-7, with 11 bases lining up with TRBD1. The CDR3 is made up of 14 amino acids. Germline CDR1 is LNHNV and CDR2 is YYDKDF (reference sequence). V trimming: 3 bases; J trimming: 3 bases; junction bases outside the gene matches: 1.

The gene calls are TRBV2 and TRBJ2-1, with TRBD1 as a possible D gene (7 bases). Trimming cost V 7 bases and J 4 bases, with 17 bases left between them. Germline CDR1 reads SNHLY; CDR2 reads FYNNEI. There are 15 residues in the CDR3. DNA of the CDR3: TGTGCCAGCATGGAGGGGGCGAACGGATACAATGAGCAGTTCTTC. As protein: CASMEGANGYNEQFF. Complete variable domain (other parts from reference TRBV2 and TRBJ2-1): EPEVTQTPSHQVTQMGQEVILRCVPISNHLYFYWYRQILGQKVEFLVSFYNNEISEKSEIFDDQFSVERPDGSNFTLKIRSTKLEDSAMYFCASMEGANGYNEQFFGPGTRLTVL.

The chain links TRBV6-1 to TRBJ1-2; 9 nucleotides agree with TRBD1. The V segment lost 1 base and the J segment 7 bases; nucleotides outside the gene matches: 4. CDR1 and CDR2 (germline): MNHNS, SASEGT. This CDR3 has 14 residues. CDR3 in DNA: TGTGCCAGCAGTGAAGTGGGGACAGGGTTTGGCTACACCTTC. As protein: CASSEVGTGFGYTF.

J is TRBJ1-1 and V is TRBV10-2, with 9 positions matching TRBD1. V was pared by 6 bases and J by 1 base, with 3 bases of the junction left unmatched. Looked up from germline, CDR1 is WSHSY and CDR2 is SAAADI. CDR3 size: 14 residues. CDR3 sequence reads: CASSLTGGNTEAFF. The CDR3 DNA follows: TGCGCCAGCAGCCTGACAGGGGGGAACACTGAAGCTTTCTTT.

The chain is built from TRBV5-1 and TRBJ2-3, with 16 bases lining up with TRBD2. The germline CDR1 and CDR2 sequences are SGHRS and YFSETQ. V dropped 4 bases and J dropped 5; count of bases not matched to a gene: 10. This CDR3 region has 18 residues. CDR3 DNA sequence: TGCGCCAGCAGCCGGGGACTAGCGGGAGGGCAAGTTGGAGATACGCAGTATTTT. It codes for CASSRGLAGGQVGDTQYF. Complete variable domain (other parts from reference TRBV5-1 and TRBJ2-3): KAGVTQTPRYLIKTRGQQVTLSCSPISGHRSVSWYQQTPGQGLQFLFEYFSETQRNKGNFPGRFSGRQFSNSRSEMNVSTLELGDSALYLCASSRGLAGGQVGDTQYFGPGTRLTVL.

The CDR3 is CASSQPSGMYEQYF. As DNA, the CDR3 is TGCGCCAGCAGCCAACCTAGCGGGATGTACGAGCAGTACTTC. V gene TRBV4-1 combines with J gene TRBJ2-7; TRBD2 matches 9 bases. CDR3 size: 14 residues. The junction had 3 bases not matched to a gene; V was cut back by 2 bases and J by 4 bases. In germline, CDR1 is MGHRA, CDR2 YSYEKL.